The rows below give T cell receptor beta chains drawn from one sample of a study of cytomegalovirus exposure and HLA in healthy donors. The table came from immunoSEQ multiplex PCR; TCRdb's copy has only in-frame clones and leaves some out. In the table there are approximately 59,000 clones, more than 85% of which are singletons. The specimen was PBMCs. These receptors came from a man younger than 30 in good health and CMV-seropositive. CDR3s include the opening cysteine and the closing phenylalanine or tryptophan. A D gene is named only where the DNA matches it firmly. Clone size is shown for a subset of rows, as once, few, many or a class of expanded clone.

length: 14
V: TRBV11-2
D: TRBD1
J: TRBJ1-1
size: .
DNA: TGTGCCAGCAGCCCCACAGGGGGGTCCCCTGAAGCTTTCTTT
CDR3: CASSPTGGSPEAFF

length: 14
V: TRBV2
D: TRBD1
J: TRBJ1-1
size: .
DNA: TGTGCCAGCACTGGGACAGCCTTAAACACTGAAGCTTTCTTT
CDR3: CASTGTALNTEAFF

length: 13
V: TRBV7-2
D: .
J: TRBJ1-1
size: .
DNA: TGTGCCAGCAGCCTAACACAGGAGACTGAAGCTTTCTTT
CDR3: CASSLTQETEAFF

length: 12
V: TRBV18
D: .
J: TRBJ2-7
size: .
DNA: TGTGCCAGCTCACCACGAGAGGACGAGCAGTACTTC
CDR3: CASSPREDEQYF

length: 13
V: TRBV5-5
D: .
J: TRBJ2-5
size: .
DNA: TGTGCCAGCAGCTTGTACGAGCCGGAGACCCAGTACTTC
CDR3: CASSLYEPETQYF

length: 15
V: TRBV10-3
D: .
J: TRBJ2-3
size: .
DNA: TGTGCCATCAGTGTGGGGCAGGCCTACACAGATACGCAGTATTTT
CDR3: CAISVGQAYTDTQYF

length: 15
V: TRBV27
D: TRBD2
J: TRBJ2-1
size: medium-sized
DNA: TGTGCCAGCAGGAGGAGCGGGAGCTCCTACAATGAGCAGTTCTTC
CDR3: CASRRSGSSYNEQFF

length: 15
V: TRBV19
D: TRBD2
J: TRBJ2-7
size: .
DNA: TGTGCCAGTACCCCAGGGACTAGCGGGAGCTACGAGCAGTACTTC
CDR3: CASTPGTSGSYEQYF

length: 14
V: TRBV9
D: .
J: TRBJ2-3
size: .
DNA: TGTGCCAGCAGCCCCTCAGAGAGGGCAGATACGCAGTATTTT
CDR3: CASSPSERADTQYF

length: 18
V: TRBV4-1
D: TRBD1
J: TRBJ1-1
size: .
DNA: TGCGCCAGCAGCCAATATGCAGGGGGCTCGAGGTCGAACACTGAAGCTTTCTTT
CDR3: CASSQYAGGSRSNTEAFF

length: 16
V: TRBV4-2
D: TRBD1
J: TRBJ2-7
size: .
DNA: TGTGCCAGCAGCCAAGTTTCGGGACAGGTCTCCTACGAGCAGTACTTC
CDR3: CASSQVSGQVSYEQYF

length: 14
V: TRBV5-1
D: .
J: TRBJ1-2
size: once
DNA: TGCGCCAGCAGCTTGGGGGCAGCTAACTATGGCTACACCTTC
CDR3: CASSLGAANYGYTF

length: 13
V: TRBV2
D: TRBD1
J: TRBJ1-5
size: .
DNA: TGTGCCAGCCAGGACAGGGAGACTCAGCCCCAGCATTTT
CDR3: CASQDRETQPQHF

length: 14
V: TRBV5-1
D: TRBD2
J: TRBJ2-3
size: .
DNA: TGCGCCAGCACCCCCGGGACTAGCGATGATACGCAGTATTTT
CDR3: CASTPGTSDDTQYF

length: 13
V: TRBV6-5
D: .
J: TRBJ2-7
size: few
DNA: TGTGCCAGCAGTTACAGAGACTCGCGCGAGCAGTACTTC
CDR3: CASSYRDSREQYF

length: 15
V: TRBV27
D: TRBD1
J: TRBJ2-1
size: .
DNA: TGTGCCAGCACTAAAGCCGGGACAGGGAGGAGTGAGCAGTTCTTC
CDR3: CASTKAGTGRSEQFF

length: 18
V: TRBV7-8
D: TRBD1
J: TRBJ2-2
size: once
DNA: TGTGCCAGCAGCGAAGAGGGGGACAGGGTCGCGAACACCGGGGAGCTGTTTTTT
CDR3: CASSEEGDRVANTGELFF

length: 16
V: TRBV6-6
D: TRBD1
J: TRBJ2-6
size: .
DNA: TGTGCCAGCAGTTCACTATGGACAGGCCGCGCCAACGTCCTGACTTTC
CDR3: CASSSLWTGRANVLTF

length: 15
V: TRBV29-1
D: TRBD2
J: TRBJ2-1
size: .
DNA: TGCAGCGTTGATGGGCTAGCGGACTCCTACAATGAGCAGTTCTTC
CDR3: CSVDGLADSYNEQFF

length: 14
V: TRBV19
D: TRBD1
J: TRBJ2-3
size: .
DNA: TGTGCCAGTAAGAGCCAGGGGGTATCGGATACGCAGTATTTT
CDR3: CASKSQGVSDTQYF

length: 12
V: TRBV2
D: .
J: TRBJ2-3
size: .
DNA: TGTGCCAGCAGTGGTAGAGCAGATACGCAGTATTTT
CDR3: CASSGRADTQYF

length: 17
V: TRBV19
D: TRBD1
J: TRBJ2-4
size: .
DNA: TGTGCCAGTAGTATAGCCCGGTGGACAGGAGCCAAAAACATTCAGTACTTC
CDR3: CASSIARWTGAKNIQYF

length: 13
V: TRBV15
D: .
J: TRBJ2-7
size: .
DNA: TGTGCCACCAGCACGGGAAGACTCTACGAGCAGTACTTC
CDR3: CATSTGRLYEQYF

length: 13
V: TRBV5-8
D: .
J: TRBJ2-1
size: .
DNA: TGTGCCAGCAGCTTGGGCCCCCAGGGGGAGCAGTTCTTC
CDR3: CASSLGPQGEQFF

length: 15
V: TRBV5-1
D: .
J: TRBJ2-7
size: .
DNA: TGCGCCAGCGGAAAAGGCCGAAAGGGAGCCTACGAGCAGTACTTC
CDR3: CASGKGRKGAYEQYF

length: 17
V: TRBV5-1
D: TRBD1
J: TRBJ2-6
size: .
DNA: TGCGCCAGCAGGACAGGGGTAGCCCTCTCTGGGGCCAACGTCCTGACTTTC
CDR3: CASRTGVALSGANVLTF